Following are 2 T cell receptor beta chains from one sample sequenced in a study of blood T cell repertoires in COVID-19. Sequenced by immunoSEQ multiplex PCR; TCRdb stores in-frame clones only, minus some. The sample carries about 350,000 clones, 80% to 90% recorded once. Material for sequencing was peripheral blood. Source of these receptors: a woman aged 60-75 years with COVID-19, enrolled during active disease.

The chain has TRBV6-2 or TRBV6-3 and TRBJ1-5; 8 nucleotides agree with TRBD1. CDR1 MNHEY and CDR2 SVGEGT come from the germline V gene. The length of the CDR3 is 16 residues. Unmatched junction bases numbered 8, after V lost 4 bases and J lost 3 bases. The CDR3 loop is CASSWGQDRYNQPQHF. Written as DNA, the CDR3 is TGTGCCAGCAGTTGGGGACAGGACAGGTACAATCAGCCCCAGCATTTT.

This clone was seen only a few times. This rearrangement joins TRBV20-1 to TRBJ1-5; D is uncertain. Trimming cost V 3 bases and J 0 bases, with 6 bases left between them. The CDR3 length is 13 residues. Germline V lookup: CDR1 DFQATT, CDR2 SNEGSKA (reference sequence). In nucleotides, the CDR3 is TGCAGTGCTAGTCGGGATAGCAATCAGCCCCAGCATTTT. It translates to CSASRDSNQPQHF.